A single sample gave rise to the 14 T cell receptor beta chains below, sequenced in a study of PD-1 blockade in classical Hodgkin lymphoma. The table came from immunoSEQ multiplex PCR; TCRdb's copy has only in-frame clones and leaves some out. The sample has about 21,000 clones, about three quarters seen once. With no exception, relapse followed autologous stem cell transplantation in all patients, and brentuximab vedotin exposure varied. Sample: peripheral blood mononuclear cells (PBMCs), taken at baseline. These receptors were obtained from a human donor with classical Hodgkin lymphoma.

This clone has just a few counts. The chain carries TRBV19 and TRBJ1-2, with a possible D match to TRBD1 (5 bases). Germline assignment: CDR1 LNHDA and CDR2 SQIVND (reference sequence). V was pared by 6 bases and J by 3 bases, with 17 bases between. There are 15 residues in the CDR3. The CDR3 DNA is TGTGCCAGTAGGAGGGCGAGACAGAACTACTATGGCTACACCTTC. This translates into CASRRARQNYYGYTF.

This chain's CDR3 is CASSQASGMRTDTQYF. For the CDR3, the DNA is TGTGCCAGCAGCCAAGCTAGCGGGATGCGCACAGATACGCAGTATTTT. The chain combines TRBV14 with TRBJ2-3; 9 nucleotides agree with TRBD2. Germline V gene sequence: CDR1 SGHDN, CDR2 FVKESK. V was clipped by 1 base and J by 1 base; unmatched bases: 3. The length of the CDR3 is 16 residues.

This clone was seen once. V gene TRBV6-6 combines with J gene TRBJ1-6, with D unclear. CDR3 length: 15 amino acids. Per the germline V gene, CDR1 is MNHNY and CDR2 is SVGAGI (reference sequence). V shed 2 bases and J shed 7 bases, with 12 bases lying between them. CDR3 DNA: TGTGCCAGCAGTTACGGGGAGTCGCGGAATTCACCCCTCCACTTT. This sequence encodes CASSYGESRNSPLHF.

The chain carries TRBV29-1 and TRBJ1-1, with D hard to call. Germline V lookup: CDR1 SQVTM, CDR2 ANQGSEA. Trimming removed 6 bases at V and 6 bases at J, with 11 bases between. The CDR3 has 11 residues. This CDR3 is CSVVDYPEAFF. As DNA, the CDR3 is TGCAGCGTGGTAGACTACCCTGAAGCTTTCTTT. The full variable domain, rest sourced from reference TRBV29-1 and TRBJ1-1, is SAVISQKPSRDICQRGTSLTIQCQVDSQVTMMFWYRQQPGQSLTLIATANQGSEATYESGFVIDKFPISRPNLTFSTLTVSNMSPEDSSIYLCSVVDYPEAFFGQGTRLTVV.

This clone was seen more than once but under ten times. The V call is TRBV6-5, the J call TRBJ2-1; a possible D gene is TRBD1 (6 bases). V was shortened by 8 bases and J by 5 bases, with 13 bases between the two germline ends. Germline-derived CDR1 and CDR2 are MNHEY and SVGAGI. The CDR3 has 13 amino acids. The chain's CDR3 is CASSWGPHNEQFF. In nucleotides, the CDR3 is TGTGCCAGCTCCTGGGGGCCCCACAATGAGCAGTTCTTC.

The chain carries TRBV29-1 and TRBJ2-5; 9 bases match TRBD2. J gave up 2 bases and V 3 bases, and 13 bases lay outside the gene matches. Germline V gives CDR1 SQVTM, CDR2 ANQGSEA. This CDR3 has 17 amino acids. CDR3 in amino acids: CSVEGGGLAGTQETQYF. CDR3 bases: TGCAGCGTTGAGGGGGGTGGGCTAGCGGGGACTCAAGAGACCCAGTACTTC.

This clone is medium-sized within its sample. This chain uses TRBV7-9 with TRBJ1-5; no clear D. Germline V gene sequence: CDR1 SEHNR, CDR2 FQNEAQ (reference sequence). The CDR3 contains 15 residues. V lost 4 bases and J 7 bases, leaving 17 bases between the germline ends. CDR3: CASSSEKTAGQPQHF. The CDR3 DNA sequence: TGTGCCAGCAGCTCCGAAAAGACGGCGGGACAGCCCCAGCATTTT.

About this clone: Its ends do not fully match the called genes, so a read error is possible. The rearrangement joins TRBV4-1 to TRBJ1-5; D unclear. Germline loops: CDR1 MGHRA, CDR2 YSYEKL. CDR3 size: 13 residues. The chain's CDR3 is CAGSPLADKPQHF. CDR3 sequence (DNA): TGCGCCGGCAGCCCACTCGCCGATAAGCCCCAGCATTTT.

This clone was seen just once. The CDR3, as DNA: TGTGCCAGTAGTAAACAGAACCAAGAGACCCAGTACTTC. Protein: CASSKQNQETQYF. This sequence joins TRBV19 and TRBJ2-5; no definite D call. Trimming pared 4 bases from V and 0 bases from J, leaving 6 bases between. This CDR3 is 13 amino acids long. Germline V gene lookup returns CDR1 LNHDA and CDR2 SQIVND (reference sequence).

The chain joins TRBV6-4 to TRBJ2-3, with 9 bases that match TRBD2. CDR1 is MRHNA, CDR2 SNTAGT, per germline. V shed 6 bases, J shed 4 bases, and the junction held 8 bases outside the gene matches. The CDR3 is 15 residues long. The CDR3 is CASRLAGVISDTQYF. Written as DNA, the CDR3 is TGTGCCAGCAGGTTAGCGGGAGTTATCTCAGATACGCAGTATTTT.

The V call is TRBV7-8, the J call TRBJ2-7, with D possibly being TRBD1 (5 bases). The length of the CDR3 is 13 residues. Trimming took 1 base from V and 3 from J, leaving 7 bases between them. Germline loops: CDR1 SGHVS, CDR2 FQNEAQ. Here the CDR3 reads CASSLGTHYEQYV. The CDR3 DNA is TGTGCCAGCAGCTTAGGGACACACTACGAGCAGTACGTC.

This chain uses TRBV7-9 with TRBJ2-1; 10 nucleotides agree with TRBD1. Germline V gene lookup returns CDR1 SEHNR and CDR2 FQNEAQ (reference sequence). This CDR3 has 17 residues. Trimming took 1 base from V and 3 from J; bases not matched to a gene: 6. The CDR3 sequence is CASSLGAGTGVYNEQFF. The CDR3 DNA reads TGTGCCAGCAGCTTAGGTGCCGGGACAGGGGTCTACAATGAGCAGTTCTTC.

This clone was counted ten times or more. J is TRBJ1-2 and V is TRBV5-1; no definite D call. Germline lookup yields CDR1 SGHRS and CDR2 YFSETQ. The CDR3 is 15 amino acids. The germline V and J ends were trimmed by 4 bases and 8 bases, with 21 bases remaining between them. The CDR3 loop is CASSTTRRDGEGYTF. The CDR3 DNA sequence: TGCGCCAGCAGCACCACCCGTCGGGATGGAGAAGGCTACACCTTC.

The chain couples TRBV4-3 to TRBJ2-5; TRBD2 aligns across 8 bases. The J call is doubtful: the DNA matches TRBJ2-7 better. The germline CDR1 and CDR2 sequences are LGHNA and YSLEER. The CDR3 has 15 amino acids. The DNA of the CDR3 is TGCGCCAGCAGCCAAGTACTCGGGGGGGCCTACGAGCAGTACTTC. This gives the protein CASSQVLGGAYEQYF.